The 26 T cell receptor beta chains below all came from one sample that was sequenced in a study of cytomegalovirus exposure and HLA in healthy donors. Both 60 Vbeta primers and 13 Jbeta primers went into the PCR. Measured with immunoSEQ multiplex PCR; TCRdb has only the in-frame clones, and not every one. The sample carries about 130,000 clones, roughly 77% recorded once. The sequenced sample was PBMCs. Receptors originate from a middle-aged woman in good health and CMV-seropositive.

The V and J genes are TRBV5-6 and TRBJ2-7; unclear D gene. The CDR3 sequence is 13 residues long. V was trimmed by 2 bases and J by 3 bases, leaving 9 bases between them. Germline lookup yields CDR1 SGHDT and CDR2 YYEEEE. CDR3 in DNA: TGTGCCAGCAGCTTCCCGGAGCACTACGAGCAGTACTTC. Translating gives CASSFPEHYEQYF. Variable domain in full (rest from reference TRBV5-6 and TRBJ2-7): DAGVTQSPTHLIKTRGQQVTLRCSPKSGHDTVSWYQQALGQGPQFIFQYYEEEERQRGNFPDRFSGHQFPNYSSELNVNALLLGDSALYLCASSFPEHYEQYFGPGTRLTVT.

This chain connects TRBV7-6 to TRBJ2-3, with 10 bases matching TRBD2. The V gene's germline CDR1 is SGHVS and CDR2 FNYEAQ. The CDR3 runs to 15 residues. J gave up 4 bases and V 7 bases, and 8 bases lay outside the gene matches. The CDR3 nucleotides are TGTGCCAGCAACCTCGGGACTAGCGTCGCAGATACGCAGTATTTT. This encodes CASNLGTSVADTQYF.

The chain is built from TRBV27 and TRBJ2-3, with D possibly being TRBD2 (6 bases). Trimming took off 2 bases at V and 0 bases at J, with 12 bases between the two ends. The CDR3 spans 16 residues. Germline V gives CDR1 MNHEY, CDR2 SMNVEV (reference sequence). Written as DNA, the CDR3 is TGTGCCAGCAGTTTAAGCAGGAGGGATAGCACAGATACGCAGTATTTT. This encodes CASSLSRRDSTDTQYF.

This clone was observed a single time. The chain couples TRBV29-1 to TRBJ2-7; a possible D gene is TRBD2 (7 bases). This CDR3 has 14 amino acids. Germline V CDR1 and CDR2: SQVTM, ANQGSEA. V was pared by 3 bases and J by 6 bases, with 18 bases between. The DNA for the CDR3 is TGCAGCGTTGACGGGGGGCCCTACCCTCTCGAGCAGTACTTC. Protein: CSVDGGPYPLEQYF.

This clone was detected a few times. Other DNA sequences in this specimen translate into the identical CDR3. The rearrangement links TRBV5-1 to TRBJ2-7; 9 bases fit TRBD2. The CDR3 is 15 residues long. Losses at the gene ends were 0 bases for V and 5 bases for J; bases not matched to a gene: 6. Germline V gene sequence: CDR1 SGHRS, CDR2 YFSETQ. Here the CDR3 reads CASSLVSSGRDEQYF. CDR3 nucleotide sequence: TGCGCCAGCAGCTTGGTGAGTAGCGGGAGAGACGAGCAGTACTTC. Supplemented by reference TRBV5-1 and TRBJ2-7, the full variable domain reads KAGVTQTPRYLIKTRGQQVTLSCSPISGHRSVSWYQQTPGQGLQFLFEYFSETQRNKGNFPGRFSGRQFSNSRSEMNVSTLELGDSALYLCASSLVSSGRDEQYFGPGTRLTVT.

CDR3 in DNA: TGCAGCGTTTACCTTAGCGGACCCTCCTACGAGCAGTACTTC. Translating gives CSVYLSGPSYEQYF. The chain couples TRBV29-1 to TRBJ2-7; a weak D match, TRBD2 (6 bases). Germline V gene data show CDR1 as SQVTM and CDR2 as ANQGSEA. This CDR3 contains 14 residues. V dropped 5 bases and J dropped 0 bases, with 14 bases sitting between them.

The table lists this clone with a count of one. The chain carries TRBV5-1 and TRBJ1-1; D ambiguous. This CDR3 has 17 amino acids. Germline-derived CDR1 and CDR2 are SGHRS and YFSETQ. The V and J ends lost 0 bases and 5 bases respectively, with 20 bases between them. CDR3 coding DNA: TGCGCCAGCAGCTTGGTAGTTGGGCTGTCGCCGGGAACTGAAGCTTTCTTT. Its protein is CASSLVVGLSPGTEAFF.

This rearrangement joins TRBV25-1 to TRBJ2-7; TRBD1 might be the D (6 bases). V was trimmed by 5 bases and J by 3 bases, leaving 17 bases between them. Germline V gene data show CDR1 as MGHDK and CDR2 as SYGVNS. This CDR3 contains 15 residues. The CDR3 bases are TGTGCCAGCAGTCCGAACCCGACAGGCGACTACGAGCAGTACTTC. Encoded protein: CASSPNPTGDYEQYF.

The chain employs TRBV5-4 and TRBJ2-3; 10 bases are shared with TRBD2. Losses at the gene ends were 3 bases for V and 4 bases for J; bases not matched to a gene: 11. Germline V gene sequence: CDR1 SGHNT, CDR2 YYREEE (reference sequence). The CDR3 is made up of 17 amino acids. CDR3 sequence reads: CASSSPASGSKADTQYF. CDR3 bases: TGTGCCAGCAGCTCCCCGGCTAGCGGGAGTAAGGCAGATACGCAGTATTTT.

This chain links TRBV15 with TRBJ1-5; the match to TRBD1 covers 7 bases. The ends lost 3 bases at V and 2 bases at J; junction bases unmatched: 4. Germline CDR1 is LNHNV and CDR2 is YYDKDF (reference sequence). The CDR3 has 15 amino acids. The CDR3 loop reads CATSSRTGGNQPQHF. CDR3 DNA sequence: TGTGCCACCAGCAGCCGAACAGGGGGCAATCAGCCCCAGCATTTT.

J is TRBJ2-2 and V is TRBV2; TRBD1 matches at 8 bases. The V gene's germline CDR1 is SNHLY and CDR2 FYNNEI. V gave up 4 bases and J gave up 1 base; unmatched junction bases: 5. The CDR3 is 16 residues long. CDR3 sequence: CASSAQGTGNTGELFF. CDR3 coding DNA: TGTGCCAGCAGTGCCCAAGGGACAGGGAACACCGGGGAGCTGTTTTTT.

This chain joins TRBV9 and TRBJ1-1; no reliable D call. CDR3 size: 14 residues. Trimming removed 6 bases from V and 6 bases from J, with 18 bases in between. Per the germline V gene, CDR1 is SGDLS and CDR2 is YYNGEE. The CDR3 spells CASTEMPEPAEAFF. CDR3 coding DNA: TGTGCCAGCACCGAAATGCCCGAACCAGCTGAAGCTTTCTTT.

The chain employs TRBV11-2 and TRBJ2-2; 9 bases map to TRBD1. The CDR3 runs to 17 residues. V trimming: 4 bases; J trimming: 5 bases; junction bases outside the gene matches: 11. From germline, CDR1 is SGHAT and CDR2 FQNNGV. In nucleotides, the CDR3 is TGTGCCAGCAGCTCGAGAGGGACAGGGCTAAAGACCGGGGAGCTGTTTTTT. Translation gives CASSSRGTGLKTGELFF.

This sequence joins TRBV5-1 and TRBJ2-4; D is unresolved. The germline V gene encodes CDR1 SGHRS and CDR2 YFSETQ. With 1 base removed from V and 9 bases from J, the gap between germline ends came to 14 bases. This CDR3 has 14 residues. The CDR3 nucleotides are TGCGCCAGCAGCTTGCAAGACACTCAAGGCATTCAGTACTTC. This encodes CASSLQDTQGIQYF.

In its sample, this clone was seen a few times. The J gene is TRBJ2-7, the V gene TRBV19, with D tentatively TRBD2 (6 bases). The CDR3 sequence is 12 residues long. The V and J ends lost 5 bases and 6 bases respectively, with 11 bases between them. The germline CDR1 and CDR2 sequences are LNHDA and SQIVND (reference sequence). The chain's CDR3 is CASSRGLSEQYF. The CDR3 nucleotides are TGTGCCAGTAGTCGGGGGTTGAGCGAGCAGTACTTC.

The chain combines TRBV19 with TRBJ2-1; a weak D match, TRBD1 (6 bases). V was pared by 2 bases and J by 0 bases, with 8 bases between. There are 15 residues in the CDR3. The germline V gene encodes CDR1 LNHDA and CDR2 SQIVND (reference sequence). The CDR3 DNA reads as TGTGCCAGTAGTATAAACAGGGCCTCCTACAATGAGCAGTTCTTC. This sequence encodes CASSINRASYNEQFF.

This chain uses TRBV7-3 with TRBJ1-1; no clear D gene. CDR3 size: 13 residues. Germline V gene sequence: CDR1 SGHTA, CDR2 FQGTGA. V was shortened by 4 bases and J by 1 base, with 7 bases between the two germline ends. For the CDR3, the DNA is TGTGCCAGCAGCTCTCAGTCGAACACTGAAGCTTTCTTT. The encoded protein is CASSSQSNTEAFF.

The chain is built from TRBV9 and TRBJ2-5; D is ambiguous. There are 14 residues in the CDR3. V lost 3 bases, J lost 1 base, and 10 bases lay in between. Germline assignment: CDR1 SGDLS and CDR2 YYNGEE. CDR3 bases: TGTGCCAGCAGCGGCGGATTGATCCAAGAGACCCAGTACTTC. Residues: CASSGGLIQETQYF.

Note on this clone: Other nucleotide sequences from this sample produce the same CDR3. The chain couples TRBV7-9 to TRBJ1-5; a possible D gene is TRBD1 (5 bases). Per germline, CDR1 SEHNR and CDR2 FQNEAQ (reference sequence). The CDR3 runs to 18 residues. Deletions cut 0 bases from V and 0 bases from J, with 15 bases between. The DNA of the CDR3 is TGTGCCAGCAGCTTAGCCTCCGGGACTGTTAATAGCAATCAGCCCCAGCATTTT. It is translated as CASSLASGTVNSNQPQHF.

The chain uses TRBV10-1 and TRBJ2-5; TRBD2 agrees at 7 bases. Germline CDR1 reads WNHNN; CDR2 reads SYGVQD (reference sequence). The CDR3 spans 15 residues. V lost 8 bases to trimming and J lost 5 bases; unmatched junction nucleotides: 14. The CDR3 sequence: CASRGSGGRGETQYF. CDR3 nucleotides: TGCGCCAGCCGGGGGTCGGGAGGACGGGGGGAGACCCAGTACTTC.

This chain uses TRBV19 with TRBJ1-6, with a tentative D call TRBD1 (6 bases). This CDR3 spans 15 amino acids. CDR1 and CDR2 (germline): LNHDA, SQIVND (reference sequence). With 3 bases removed from V and 7 bases from J, the gap between germline ends came to 13 bases. CDR3 DNA: TGTGCCAGTAGTATTATGGGGGCAGGGAATTCACCCCTCCACTTT. As protein: CASSIMGAGNSPLHF.

A single count supports this clone. The rearrangement uses TRBV7-2 and TRBJ2-7, with a weak D call TRBD2 (6 bases). CDR1 is SGHTA, CDR2 FQGNSA, per germline. V was trimmed by 5 bases and J by 3 bases, leaving 11 bases between them. CDR3 size: 13 residues. The CDR3 DNA is TGTGCCAGCAGCCGGGACTGGGGCTACGAGCAGTACTTC. Translating gives CASSRDWGYEQYF.

This clone showed up just a few times. The chain recombines TRBV7-9 with TRBJ2-6; D perhaps matches TRBD2 (6 bases). CDR3 length equals 16 residues. The V gene lost 10 bases and the J gene lost 0 bases, with 16 bases spanning the gap. From germline, CDR1 is SEHNR and CDR2 FQNEAQ (reference sequence). In DNA, the CDR3 is TGTGCCACTCCCGGGACTGAACTCTCTGGGGCCAACGTCCTGACTTTC. Its protein is CATPGTELSGANVLTF.

The chain couples TRBV7-3 to TRBJ2-1, with TRBD2 matching 12 bases. This CDR3 has 14 amino acids. Germline V CDR1 and CDR2: SGHTA, FQGTGA. V shed 4 bases and J 6 bases; nucleotides not matched to a gene: 1. The CDR3 nucleotides read TGTGCCAGCAGCTCTAGCGGGGGGGTCAATGAGCAGTTCTTC. This encodes CASSSSGGVNEQFF.

This rearrangement joins TRBV13 to TRBJ1-5; tentative D call: TRBD1 (6 bases). V lost 3 bases and J lost 3, with 15 bases in between. Germline CDR1 is PRHDT and CDR2 is FYEKMQ (reference sequence). The CDR3 is made up of 16 amino acids. CDR3 sequence reads: CASSLAGGQFNQPQHF. The CDR3 coding sequence is TGTGCCAGCAGCTTGGCCGGGGGGCAATTCAATCAGCCCCAGCATTTT.

The chain uses TRBV28 and TRBJ2-1, with D perhaps TRBD2 (5 bases). Germline V gives CDR1 MDHEN, CDR2 SYDVKM. The CDR3 covers 12 residues. V was cut by 8 bases and J by 8 bases, with 13 bases left in between. The CDR3 loop reads CASGLGVYEQFF. The CDR3 DNA reads as TGTGCCAGCGGTCTCGGGGTTTATGAGCAGTTCTTC.